This T cell receptor beta chain stems from a study of persistence of HIV-infected CD4 T cells. Study summary: A couple of participants gave one leukapheresis sample; others gave up to about 180 mL blood repeatedly.

V was cut by 0 bases and J by 4 bases, with 15 bases left in between. The CDR3 loop spans 16 amino acids. CDR1 and CDR2 from the germline V gene are LGHNA and YSLEER. Comments on this clone: Its antigen is undetermined.

Cells were stimulated with CMV-infected fibroblast lysates at roughly 10 ug/mL. Memory cells lacking CD40L and CD69 with high CD45RO were sorted. The immunoSEQ assay was version 4, run in survey mode. Sequencing used immunoSEQ multiplex PCR; TCRdb keeps in-frame clones, though not all of them. The sample records approximately 31,000 clones, about four fifths being singletons. The material was CD4+ T cells sorted from PBMCs after approximately 19-hour stimulation, obtained from a patient who received antiretroviral therapy. This chain connects TRBV4-3 to TRBJ1-2; D remains unclear. The clonotype comes from an adult woman with HIV who was CMV-seropositive. CDR3 in amino acids: CASSQDSWAASYGYTF. CDR3 nucleotides: TGCGCCAGCAGCCAAGATTCGTGGGCTGCGAGCTATGGCTACACCTTC.